The rows below give T cell receptor beta chains drawn from one sample of a study of blood T cell repertoires in COVID-19. TCRdb keeps only in-frame clones here, not all; method: immunoSEQ multiplex PCR. Of some 110,000 clones listed, 80% to 85% are singletons. The specimen was PBMCs or T cells enriched from blood (not recorded which). These receptors all stem from a woman aged 30 to 39 who had recovered from COVID-19. Each CDR3 is given with its conserved first and last residue. Each record gives: J gene, D gene, clone size, V gene, CDR3 protein, CDR3 DNA. D genes are given only for firm matches. Clone size is stated in some rows and not others, as once, few, many or a class when expanded.

J gene: TRBJ1-2; D gene: -; clone size: -; V gene: TRBV15; CDR3 protein: CATSRDRQDYGYTF; CDR3 DNA: TGTGCCACCAGCAGAGATCGGCAGGACTATGGCTACACCTTC
J gene: TRBJ1-2; D gene: TRBD1; clone size: -; V gene: TRBV12-3/TRBV12-4; CDR3 protein: CASSNRGGYTF; CDR3 DNA: TGTGCCAGCAGTAACAGGGGTGGCTACACCTTC
J gene: TRBJ2-1; D gene: TRBD2; clone size: -; V gene: TRBV6-2/TRBV6-3; CDR3 protein: CASSSGLAGGPGEQFF; CDR3 DNA: TGTGCCAGCAGTTCCGGACTAGCGGGAGGGCCGGGAGAGCAGTTCTTC
J gene: TRBJ1-1; D gene: TRBD1; clone size: -; V gene: TRBV2; CDR3 protein: CASKRDSRSTEAFF; CDR3 DNA: TGTGCCAGCAAACGGGACAGCAGATCCACTGAAGCTTTCTTT
J gene: TRBJ2-1; D gene: TRBD1; clone size: many; V gene: TRBV6-5; CDR3 protein: CASRLDPGGNEQFF; CDR3 DNA: TGTGCCAGCAGACTGGACCCAGGGGGCAATGAGCAGTTCTTC
J gene: TRBJ2-5; D gene: TRBD2; clone size: -; V gene: TRBV5-8; CDR3 protein: CASSLGSGTQETQYF; CDR3 DNA: TGTGCCAGCAGCCTGGGGAGCGGGACCCAAGAGACCCAGTACTTC
J gene: TRBJ2-7; D gene: TRBD1; clone size: -; V gene: TRBV4-1; CDR3 protein: CASSSWTGGSYEQYF; CDR3 DNA: TGCGCCAGCAGCTCCTGGACAGGGGGCTCCTACGAGCAGTACTTC
J gene: TRBJ2-7; D gene: -; clone size: -; V gene: TRBV25-1; CDR3 protein: CASSGPGNEQYF; CDR3 DNA: TGTGCCAGCAGTGGTCCGGGTAACGAGCAGTACTTC
J gene: TRBJ2-3; D gene: -; clone size: -; V gene: TRBV30; CDR3 protein: CAWRDTGFNTQYF; CDR3 DNA: TGTGCCTGGAGGGACACAGGGTTTAATACGCAGTATTTT
J gene: TRBJ2-7; D gene: TRBD2; clone size: -; V gene: TRBV18; CDR3 protein: CASSPGMRLAGYEQYF; CDR3 DNA: TGTGCCAGCTCACCGGGAATGCGACTAGCGGGATACGAGCAGTACTTC
J gene: TRBJ1-4; D gene: TRBD1; clone size: -; V gene: TRBV6-6; CDR3 protein: CASSSIRDRGRGANEKLFF; CDR3 DNA: TGTGCCAGCAGCTCTATTCGGGACAGGGGAAGGGGTGCTAATGAAAAACTGTTTTTT
J gene: TRBJ2-1; D gene: TRBD2; clone size: many; V gene: TRBV4-2; CDR3 protein: CASSQDSSGPYNEQFF; CDR3 DNA: TGTGCCAGCAGCCAAGATTCTAGCGGCCCCTACAATGAGCAGTTCTTC
J gene: TRBJ2-7; D gene: -; clone size: -; V gene: TRBV5-4; CDR3 protein: CASSSRDSFYEQYF; CDR3 DNA: TGTGCCAGCAGCAGCCGGGACTCGTTCTACGAGCAGTACTTC
J gene: TRBJ1-2; D gene: -; clone size: -; V gene: TRBV28; CDR3 protein: CASSLRQGYGYTF; CDR3 DNA: TGTGCCAGCAGTTTGAGGCAGGGCTATGGCTACACCTTC
J gene: TRBJ2-1; D gene: TRBD2; clone size: -; V gene: TRBV6-4; CDR3 protein: CASSAGTNNEQFF; CDR3 DNA: TGTGCCAGCAGTGCCGGGACTAACAATGAGCAGTTCTTC
J gene: TRBJ2-1; D gene: -; clone size: -; V gene: TRBV29-1; CDR3 protein: CSATSFLLNEQFF; CDR3 DNA: TGCAGCGCGACTAGTTTTTTGTTGAATGAGCAGTTCTTC